This T cell receptor (beta chain) came from a study of shared clonotypes between healthy human individuals. Study-level results: Estimated clonotype richness was generally higher in naive than memory subsets. Shared clonotypes: 4.5% to 5% naive CD4, approximately 3.4% naive CD8, 2.3% memory CD4, about 0.41% memory CD8.

Of note for this clone: The antigen remains undetermined.

The donor cohort consisted entirely of Caucasian adults residing in Nashville, Tennessee. Genomic DNA of each subset was evenly split across several immunoSEQ plates. The data were produced by immunoSEQ multiplex PCR, yet TCRdb's version contains in-frame clones alone and is incomplete. The sample holds around 2.3 million clones, around 95% seen once. The germline CDR1 and CDR2 sequences are SNHLY and FYNNEI. V shed 5 bases, J shed 0 bases, and the junction held 4 bases outside the gene matches. The CDR3 runs 14 residues. The V and J genes are TRBV2 and TRBJ2-7; TRBD1 matches at 7 bases. Sequenced input: naive CD4+ T cells sorted from blood. The subset was: CD45RA+ positively selected. The receptor's source is a young man in good health. The CDR3 reads CASSTDRFSYEQYF. The CDR3, as DNA: TGTGCCAGCAGTACGGACAGGTTCTCCTACGAGCAGTACTTC.